This is a list of T cell receptor beta chains from one sample in a study of blood T cell repertoires in COVID-19. Profiled with immunoSEQ multiplex PCR; TCRdb holds only in-frame clones, not every one. Of some 97,000 clones listed, about 90% were seen once; the top ten hold approximately 7%. Sequenced sample: peripheral blood. Source of these receptors: a man between 25 and 39 years old in a cohort sampled during active COVID-19. The CDR3 runs from the conserved cysteine through the conserved F or W. A D gene is named only where the DNA matches it firmly. Some rows mark clone size as missing; the rest say once, few, many or name a class of expanded clone.

d_call j_call clone_size v_call cdr3_aa cdr3_nt
TRBD1 TRBJ2-7 . TRBV2 CASSDPGGQGYSYEQYF TGTGCCAGCAGTGATCCCGGGGGACAGGGATATTCCTACGAGCAGTACTTC
. TRBJ2-1 . TRBV7-2 CASRPGGTTFNEQFF TGTGCCAGCAGGCCAGGGGGGACCACCTTCAATGAGCAGTTCTTC
. TRBJ1-5 . TRBV4-1 CASSQFAGMNSNQPQHF TGCGCCAGCAGCCAATTCGCAGGGATGAATAGCAATCAGCCCCAGCATTTT
. TRBJ2-3 . TRBV7-2 CASSSGIRQITDTQYF TGTGCCAGCAGCTCTGGAATCAGGCAGATCACAGATACGCAGTATTTT
. TRBJ1-1 . TRBV9 CASSVGHENTEAFF TGTGCCAGCAGCGTAGGACATGAGAACACTGAAGCTTTCTTT
TRBD1 TRBJ2-1 . TRBV5-1 CASSQRTGPYNEQFF TGCGCCAGCAGCCAGAGGACAGGCCCCTACAATGAGCAGTTCTTC
TRBD1 TRBJ2-1 once TRBV3-1/TRBV3-2 CASSQGPGGQFF TGTGCCAGCAGCCAAGGGCCAGGGGGGCAGTTCTTC
. TRBJ2-7 once TRBV9 CASSVGVGPYEQYF TGTGCCAGCAGCGTCGGGGTCGGACCCTACGAGCAGTACTTC
TRBD1 TRBJ1-4 . TRBV19 CASSTRQGRNEKLFF TGTGCCAGTAGTACCCGACAGGGGCGAAATGAAAAACTGTTTTTT
TRBD1 TRBJ2-5 . TRBV28 CASSEGAFETQYF TGTGCCAGCAGTGAGGGGGCGTTCGAGACCCAGTACTTC
TRBD1 TRBJ2-7 few TRBV5-1 CASRVAGTASYEQYF TGCGCCAGCAGAGTAGCCGGGACAGCTTCCTACGAGCAGTACTTC
. TRBJ1-1 . TRBV15 CATSSTRVAIPEAFF TGTGCCACCAGCAGTACACGGGTCGCGATACCTGAAGCTTTCTTT
TRBD1 TRBJ1-1 once TRBV5-4 CASRLTGGRGEAFF TGTGCCAGCAGGTTGACAGGGGGCAGAGGTGAAGCTTTCTTT
. TRBJ1-6 few TRBV10-1 CASSGTGSDSPLHF TGCGCCAGCAGTGGGACGGGGTCCGACTCACCCCTCCACTTT
TRBD1 TRBJ2-7 . TRBV27 CASRGGTGGYEQYF TGTGCCAGCAGGGGGGGGACAGGGGGATACGAGCAGTACTTC
TRBD2 TRBJ2-3 . TRBV6-4 CASSDTSGGGTDTQYF TGTGCCAGCAGTGACACCAGCGGGGGGGGAACAGATACGCAGTATTTT
TRBD1 TRBJ1-1 . TRBV12-3/TRBV12-4 CASSFTGATEAFF TGTGCCAGCAGTTTCACAGGGGCCACTGAAGCTTTCTTT
. TRBJ1-2 . TRBV11-2 CASSFSGRATNYGYTF TGTGCCAGCAGCTTCTCCGGGAGGGCCACTAACTATGGCTACACCTTC
TRBD2 TRBJ2-3 . TRBV3-1/TRBV3-2 CASSQERQLAGGSSTDTQYF TGTGCCAGCAGCCAAGAAAGGCAACTAGCGGGGGGCTCTAGCACAGATACGCAGTATTTT
. TRBJ2-2 . TRBV5-1 CASSSRLQNTGELFF TGCGCCAGCAGCTCGCGCCTTCAGAACACCGGGGAGCTGTTTTTT
TRBD1 TRBJ1-5 . TRBV2 CASSSGTALMHF TGTGCCAGCAGCTCCGGGACAGCCCTAATGCATTTT
. TRBJ1-2 . TRBV7-2 CASSLSTAGDGYTF TGTGCCAGCAGCTTATCCACAGCCGGTGATGGCTACACCTTC
TRBD1 TRBJ2-7 once TRBV15 CATSSGDSYEQYF TGTGCCACCAGCAGTGGGGACAGTTACGAGCAGTACTTC
. TRBJ1-6 . TRBV6-6 CASSTGQLYDSPLHF TGTGCCAGCAGCACCGGACAATTATATGATTCACCCCTCCACTTT
TRBD1 TRBJ1-2 . TRBV5-6 CASSLARTGLGYTF TGTGCCAGCAGCTTGGCCCGGACAGGCTTAGGCTACACCTTC
. TRBJ2-1 . TRBV10-1 CASSSSSYNEQFF TGCGCCAGCAGTAGTAGCTCCTACAATGAGCAGTTCTTC
. TRBJ2-3 . TRBV28 CASTKGGFTDTQYF TGTGCCAGCACCAAGGGAGGCTTCACAGATACGCAGTATTTT
. TRBJ2-2 . TRBV4-1 CASSTDQNTGELFF TGCGCCAGCAGCACAGATCAGAACACCGGGGAGCTGTTTTTT
TRBD1 TRBJ2-5 . TRBV7-7 CASSLAADRVETQYF TGTGCCAGCAGCTTAGCGGCGGACAGGGTGGAGACCCAGTACTTC
. TRBJ1-5 . TRBV6-1 CASSERNGNQPQHF TGTGCCAGCAGTGAGCGAAACGGCAATCAGCCCCAGCATTTT
TRBD2 TRBJ2-3 . TRBV4-2 CASSLAGGITDTQYF TGTGCCAGCTCTCTAGCGGGGGGGATCACAGATACGCAGTATTTT
TRBD1 TRBJ2-2 . TRBV10-3 CASGQGPNTGELFF TGTGCCAGCGGACAGGGCCCGAACACCGGGGAGCTGTTTTTT
. TRBJ2-7 . TRBV21-1 CASSSSDRSCEQYF TGTGCCAGCAGCTCCTCGGACAGGTCCTGCGAGCAGTACTTC
. TRBJ2-6 . TRBV27 CASSLYGGGARGANVLTF TGTGCCAGCAGTTTATACGGTGGGGGGGCGCGCGGGGCCAACGTCCTGACTTTC
. TRBJ1-1 . TRBV5-6 CASSLPSTGRTEAFF TGTGCCAGCAGCCTACCGTCGACAGGCCGCACTGAAGCTTTCTTT
TRBD2 TRBJ2-2 . TRBV2 CASSEYRRGNGELFF TGTGCCAGCAGTGAATATCGGCGGGGGAACGGGGAGCTGTTTTTT
TRBD1 TRBJ1-6 few TRBV2 CASSDETGSSPLHF TGTGCCAGCAGTGACGAGACAGGGAGTTCACCCCTCCACTTT
. TRBJ1-4 . TRBV7-8 CASSLVAAATNEKLFF TGTGCCAGCAGCTTAGTAGCAGCAGCAACTAATGAAAAACTGTTTTTT
TRBD2 TRBJ2-1 . TRBV5-1 CASSVAGGPGNEQFF TGCGCCAGCAGCGTCGCGGGGGGGCCTGGGAATGAGCAGTTCTTC
. TRBJ2-7 . TRBV21-1 CASSGGGQGNSHEQYF TGTGCCAGCAGCGGCGGGGGACAGGGAAATTCCCACGAGCAGTACTTC
. TRBJ1-5 . TRBV6-6 CASSNGGNNQPQHF TGTGCCAGCAGTAACGGGGGGAACAATCAGCCCCAGCATTTT
TRBD1 TRBJ2-2 . TRBV5-1 CASVGGQGNTGELFF TGCGCCAGCGTCGGAGGACAGGGAAACACCGGGGAGCTGTTTTTT
. TRBJ2-5 once TRBV11-2 CASSLGATHGGTQYF TGTGCCAGCAGCTTAGGGGCCACCCATGGTGGGACCCAGTACTTC
TRBD1 TRBJ2-5 . TRBV5-4 CASSSEQGALKTQYF TGTGCCAGCAGCTCGGAACAGGGGGCGCTTAAGACCCAGTACTTC
TRBD1 TRBJ2-7 . TRBV5-4 CASSSDRAGNEQYF TGTGCCAGCAGCTCCGACAGGGCTGGGAACGAGCAGTACTTC
. TRBJ2-7 . TRBV13 CASSGGTGPSSYEQYF TGTGCCAGCAGCGGGGGGACCGGCCCCTCATCCTACGAGCAGTACTTC